Sequencing of this TCR beta chain was carried out in a study of blood T cell repertoires in COVID-19. Study summary: Some COVID-19 samples were acute and others convalescent; all came from the United States, Italy and Spain. T cells, B-cell-depleted T cells, or PBMCs supplied cDNA or gDNA.

In the original processing: Reference gene primers were amplified, and this amplification served to estimate nucleated cell counts. The table came from immunoSEQ multiplex PCR; TCRdb's copy has only in-frame clones and leaves some out. The V and J calls and the clone size are those of that table, but D and trimming were determined from the DNA. The profile covers roughly 290,000 clones, with about nine tenths appearing a single time and approximately 12% taken by the ten largest. The sequence came from a woman aged 55-70 years with acute or convalescent COVID-19. Sequencing was carried out using peripheral blood.

The DNA for the CDR3 is TGCGCCAGCAGCTTTCCCGCTGCCCCTAGCGATCCTTCCTACAATGAGCAGTTCTTC. Encoded protein: CASSFPAAPSDPSYNEQFF. V and J are TRBV5-1 and TRBJ2-1; tentatively, D is TRBD2 (6 bases). Germline CDR1 and CDR2: SGHRS and YFSETQ. V lost 2 bases and J lost 1, with 22 bases in between. This CDR3 contains 19 residues.